This TCR beta chain was recorded in a study of cytomegalovirus exposure and HLA in healthy donors. The wider study: Prior work identified under 130 million unique TCR beta sequences in approximately 200 million T cells. Broader study findings: The availability of immune exposure information extended only to CMV serostatus.

J gave up 3 bases and V 2 bases, and 3 bases lay outside the gene matches. Germline assignment: CDR1 SEHNR and CDR2 FQNEAQ (reference sequence). CDR3 size: 14 residues. In its sample, this clone was seen a few times. The antigen remains unidentified. In the PCR, 60 Vbeta and 13 Jbeta primers were used. TCRdb's copy holds only in-frame clones and misses some; the assay was immunoSEQ multiplex PCR. The data show 100,000 to 150,000 clones, with about 10% seen just once and approximately 4.4% held by the top ten. Healthy bone marrow donors supplied every sample. The sequence was collected from a woman aged 18 to 35 in good health and CMV-seropositive. The material sequenced was PBMCs. The chain combines TRBV7-9 with TRBJ2-7, with 8 bases matching TRBD2. The CDR3 here is CASSLQGLDYEQYF. The CDR3 DNA is TGTGCCAGCAGCTTACAGGGACTAGACTACGAGCAGTACTTC. Combining the CDR3 with reference TRBV7-9 and TRBJ2-7 gives the whole variable domain DTGVSQNPRHKITKRGQNVTFRCDPISEHNRLYWYRQTLGQGPEFLTYFQNEAQLEKSRLLSDRFSAERPKGSFSTLEIQRTEQGDSAMYLCASSLQGLDYEQYFGPGTRLTVT.